The next 14 T cell receptor beta chains were all read from a single sample in a study of cytomegalovirus exposure and HLA in healthy donors. This PCR relied on a set of 60 Vbeta primers and 13 Jbeta primers. The data were produced by immunoSEQ multiplex PCR, yet TCRdb's version contains in-frame clones alone and is incomplete. The sample lists 150,000 to 200,000 clones, around three quarters seen once, with about 3% in the top ten. Sequencing was done on a sample of PBMCs. The source is a male donor in good health and CMV-seronegative.

This chain connects TRBV7-3 to TRBJ2-5; 9 bases line up with TRBD2. J lost 5 bases, V lost 2 bases, and 9 bases had no gene match. CDR1 is SGHTA, CDR2 FQGTGA, per germline. This CDR3 spans 16 amino acids. The CDR3 loop is CASSLEVSGRLETQYF. The CDR3 DNA sequence: TGTGCCAGCAGCTTAGAGGTTAGCGGGAGATTGGAGACCCAGTACTTC.

This clone was found a few times. J is TRBJ2-3 and V is TRBV6-5, with D maybe TRBD2 (6 bases). There are 15 residues in the CDR3. CDR1 is MNHEY, CDR2 SVGAGI, per germline. V lost 7 bases to trimming and J lost 6 bases, with 20 bases between them. CDR3 bases: TGTGCCAGCAACGAGCCAGGGAGGTCTGTGGATACGCAGTATTTT. It encodes CASNEPGRSVDTQYF.

This chain connects TRBV5-1 to TRBJ2-7, with 10 nucleotides matching TRBD2. The CDR3 spans 16 residues. V shed 4 bases, J shed 3 bases, and the junction held 10 bases outside the gene matches. The germline V gene has CDR1 SGHRS and CDR2 YFSETQ. CDR3 sequence (DNA): TGCGCCAGCAGCCCGGGGGGACTAGCGCCCTACTACGAGCAGTACTTC. It codes for CASSPGGLAPYYEQYF.

This chain joins TRBV9 and TRBJ2-7; maybe TRBD2 (5 bases). Germline V lookup: CDR1 SGDLS, CDR2 YYNGEE. Between the trimmed V and J ends, which lost 3 bases and 3 bases, there was a span of 10 bases. The CDR3 totals 13 residues. CDR3 region: CASSEGDGYEQYF. CDR3 nucleotides: TGTGCCAGCAGCGAGGGAGACGGCTACGAGCAGTACTTC.

The table lists this clone with a few counts. Relative to the germline gene, one junction end is altered; a read error may explain this. V usage is TRBV7-9 and J usage is TRBJ1-3; D is possibly TRBD1 (6 bases). The CDR3 is 16 residues long. Germline V gives CDR1 SEHNR, CDR2 FQNEAQ (reference sequence). The CDR3: CSSSLRQESSGNTIYF. DNA of the CDR3: TGTTCCAGCAGCTTGAGACAGGAGAGCTCTGGAAACACCATATATTTT.

This clone came up once. The rearrangement joins TRBV19 to TRBJ2-7; 8 positions match TRBD1. Trimming removed 4 bases from V and 3 bases from J; junction bases left unmatched: 8. This CDR3 is 15 amino acids long. Germline CDR1 LNHDA, CDR2 SQIVND (reference sequence). The chain's CDR3 is CASSTTPGGNYEQYF. The CDR3 DNA reads as TGTGCCAGTAGTACCACGCCAGGGGGCAACTACGAGCAGTACTTC.

J is TRBJ2-3 and V is TRBV11-1, with D perhaps matching TRBD1 (5 bases). Germline V gene lookup returns CDR1 SGHAT and CDR2 FQDESV (reference sequence). CDR3 length: 11 amino acids. V lost 7 bases and J lost 5, with 7 bases in between. Written as DNA, the CDR3 is TGTGCCAGCACCAGGGAAGATACGCAGTATTTT. Protein: CASTREDTQYF.

This chain uses TRBV10-3 with TRBJ2-7; tentatively, D is TRBD2 (5 bases). Trimming stripped 0 bases from V and 4 bases from J, with 16 bases between. This CDR3 contains 16 residues. CDR1 and CDR2 from the germline V gene are ENHRY and SYGVKD. The CDR3 region is CAISESPSLSSYEQYF. In DNA, the CDR3 is TGTGCCATCAGTGAGTCGCCTAGCCTTTCTAGTTACGAGCAGTACTTC.

The V call is TRBV29-1, the J call TRBJ2-5, with 12 bases identical to TRBD2. V lost 3 bases and J lost 6; bases outside the gene matches: 5. This CDR3 spans 14 amino acids. Per germline, CDR1 SQVTM and CDR2 ANQGSEA. CDR3 nucleotides: TGCAGCGTTGAGCTAGCGGGAGGGGGTAAGACCCAGTACTTC. Translation: CSVELAGGGKTQYF.

This clone was recorded once. The chain couples TRBV30 to TRBJ1-2; D is possibly TRBD1 (5 bases). V was trimmed by 7 bases and J by 4 bases, leaving 16 bases between them. Germline V gene lookup returns CDR1 GTSNPN and CDR2 SVGIG (reference sequence). The CDR3 is 13 amino acids. The CDR3 DNA is TGTGCCTCCCATGAGGGACTAGGCTATGGCTACACCTTC. Protein: CASHEGLGYGYTF.

The V gene is TRBV28, the J gene TRBJ1-4; no definite D call. The V end was cut by 2 bases, the J end by 12 bases, with 10 bases between. In germline, CDR1 is MDHEN, CDR2 SYDVKM. The CDR3 consists of 12 residues. The CDR3 nucleotides are TGTGCCAGCAGTTTACCGGGTTGGGAACTGTTTTTT. As protein: CASSLPGWELFF.

The chain joins TRBV5-1 to TRBJ2-5; a weak D match, TRBD1 (5 bases). The end of the DNA is better explained by TRBJ2-7, so the J call may be wrong. Germline-derived CDR1 and CDR2 are SGHRS and YFSETQ. There are 14 residues in the CDR3. The CDR3 DNA is TGCGCCAGCAGCTTGGGGGCCAGGGACTACGAGCAGTACTTC. Amino acids: CASSLGARDYEQYF.

V gene TRBV5-1 combines with J gene TRBJ2-3; 7 bases agree with TRBD1. Trimming cost V 4 bases and J 3 bases; bases outside gene matches: 11. Germline CDR1 and CDR2: SGHRS and YFSETQ. The CDR3 extends over 16 amino acids. The CDR3: CASSIDVTGPTDTQYF. The CDR3, as DNA: TGCGCCAGCAGCATTGATGTGACAGGGCCTACAGATACGCAGTATTTT.

The J gene is TRBJ1-2, the V gene TRBV5-1, with D uncertain. Germline CDR1 reads SGHRS; CDR2 reads YFSETQ. The CDR3 spans 14 residues. V gave up 4 bases and J gave up 0 bases, with 10 bases separating them. The DNA of the CDR3 is TGCGCCAGCAGCCTCCACCCAGCTAACTATGGCTACACCTTC. It is translated as CASSLHPANYGYTF.